This TCR beta chain was captured in a study of blood T cell repertoires in COVID-19. The age range of participants was about 18 to 95 years, with residence in about two dozen US areas. Cohort allocation depended upon clinical history that participants reported. As originally analysed: Counts of nucleated cells, estimated from reference gene primer amplification, were obtained. Data came from immunoSEQ multiplex PCR; TCRdb stores just in-frame clones and leaves some out. V, J and clone size reflect that table, while D and trimming were determined from the DNA. The sample yields some 210,000 clones, roughly 77% seen once. The trim removed 5 bases at V and 6 bases at J, leaving 4 bases unmatched. From germline, CDR1 is LGHDT and CDR2 YNNKEL (reference sequence). This CDR3 contains 13 residues.

The sequencing input was PBMCs or T cells enriched from blood (not recorded which). This chain joins TRBV3-1 (or the pseudogene TRBV3-2) and TRBJ2-7; 10 bases match TRBD2. This receptor was taken from a man aged 40-55 years who had recovered from COVID-19. CDR3 nucleotide sequence: TGTGCCAGCAGCTCCCGACTAGCGGGCGAGCAGTACTTC. Protein sequence: CASSSRLAGEQYF.